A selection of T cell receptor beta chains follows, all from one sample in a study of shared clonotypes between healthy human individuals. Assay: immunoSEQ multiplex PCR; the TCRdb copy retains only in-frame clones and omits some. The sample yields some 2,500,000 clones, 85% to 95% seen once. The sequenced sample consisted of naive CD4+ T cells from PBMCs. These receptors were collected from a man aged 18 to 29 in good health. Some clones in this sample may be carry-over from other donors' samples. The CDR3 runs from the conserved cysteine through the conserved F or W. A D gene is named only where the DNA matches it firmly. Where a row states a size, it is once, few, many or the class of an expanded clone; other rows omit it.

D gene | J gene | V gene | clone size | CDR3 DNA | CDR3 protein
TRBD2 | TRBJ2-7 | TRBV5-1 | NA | TGCGCCAGCAGCGGGGGACTAGCGGTTTCCTACGAGCAGTACTTC | CASSGGLAVSYEQYF
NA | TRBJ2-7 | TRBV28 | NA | TGTGCCAGCAGTTTCCCCGGTCTGGACCACGAGCAGTACTTC | CASSFPGLDHEQYF
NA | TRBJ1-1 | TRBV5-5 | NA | TGTGCCAGCAGCTTGGGATTAGGGTTCTCTGAAGCTTTCTTT | CASSLGLGFSEAFF
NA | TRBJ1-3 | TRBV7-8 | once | TGTGCCAGCAGCTTATTAGGGGGTAGTGGAAACACCATATATTTT | CASSLLGGSGNTIYF
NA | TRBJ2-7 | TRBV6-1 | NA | TGTGCCAGCGGCCCGGCCACGCACTCCTACGAGCAGTACTTC | CASGPATHSYEQYF
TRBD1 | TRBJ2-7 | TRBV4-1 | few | TGCGCCAGCAGCCAAGTGGACAGGCGTTCCTACGAGCAGTACTTC | CASSQVDRRSYEQYF
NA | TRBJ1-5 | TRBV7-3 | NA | TGTGCCAGCCCTCTCAAACCCCAGCATTTT | CASPLKPQHF
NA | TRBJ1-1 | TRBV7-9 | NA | TGTGCCAGCAGCTTAGGGTCTGGTAGGGCCTCGAACACTGAAGCTTTCTTT | CASSLGSGRASNTEAFF
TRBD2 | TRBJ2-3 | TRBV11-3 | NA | TGTGCCAGCAGCTTAGATAGCGGGAGCGGGTATACGCAGTATTTT | CASSLDSGSGYTQYF
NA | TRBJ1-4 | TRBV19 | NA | TGTGCCAGTAGTATCACGGGCGGGACTAATGAAAAACTGTTTTTT | CASSITGGTNEKLFF
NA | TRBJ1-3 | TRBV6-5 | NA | TGTGCCAGCAGCCCCTTCCGGCGGGGAAACACCATATATTTT | CASSPFRRGNTIYF
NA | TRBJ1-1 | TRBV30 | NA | TGTGCCTGGAGTGTACGGCTGGACGGTGAAGCTTTCTTT | CAWSVRLDGEAFF
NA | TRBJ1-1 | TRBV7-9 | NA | TGTGCCAGCAGCTTGGGGACCTTTGCTGAAGCTTTCTTT | CASSLGTFAEAFF
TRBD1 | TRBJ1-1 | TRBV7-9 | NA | TGTGCCAGCAGCTTGACAGGGGACGAAGCTTTCTTT | CASSLTGDEAFF
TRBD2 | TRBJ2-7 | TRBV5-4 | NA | TGTGCCAGCAGCCGGACTAGCGGAGACTCCTACGAGCAGTACTTC | CASSRTSGDSYEQYF
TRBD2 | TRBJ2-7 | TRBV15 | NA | TGTGCCACCAGCAGAGTCGCGCTAGCGGGAGAAGCCGAGCAGTACTTC | CATSRVALAGEAEQYF
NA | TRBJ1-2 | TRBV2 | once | TGTGCCAGCAGTGTTCTTATAGGTGGCTACACCTTC | CASSVLIGGYTF
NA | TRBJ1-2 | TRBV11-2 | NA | TGTGCCAGCAGCCCGGCGGGTGGGACCGGCTACACCTTC | CASSPAGGTGYTF
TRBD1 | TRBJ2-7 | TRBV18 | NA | TGTGCCAGCTCCTCCGGGACAGGCGGCTACGAGCAGTACTTC | CASSSGTGGYEQYF
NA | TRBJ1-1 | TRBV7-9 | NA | TGTGCCAGCAGCCCCCAGCCGACAGGTTCTGGCACTGAAGCTTTCTTT | CASSPQPTGSGTEAFF
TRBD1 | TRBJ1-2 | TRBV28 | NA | TGTGCCAGCACCGTACTTCCGGACAGGGACTATGGCTACACCTTC | CASTVLPDRDYGYTF
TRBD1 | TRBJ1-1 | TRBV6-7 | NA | TGTGCCAGCAGTTACCGGTTTCGACAGGGGAACACTGAAGCTTTCTTT | CASSYRFRQGNTEAFF
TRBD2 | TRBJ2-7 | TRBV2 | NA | TGTGCCAGCGGGGAGGGGTGGTACGAGCAGTACTTC | CASGEGWYEQYF
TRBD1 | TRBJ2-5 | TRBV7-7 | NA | TGTGCCAGCAGCCCGGGGACAGGCGAAGAGACCCAGTACTTC | CASSPGTGEETQYF
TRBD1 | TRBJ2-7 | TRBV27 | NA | TGTGCCACCAAACGGACAGGGGGCTCCTACGAGCAGTACTTC | CATKRTGGSYEQYF
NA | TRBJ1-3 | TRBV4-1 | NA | TGCGCCAGCAGCCCCTCGACAGGTCGCTTCTCTGGAAACACCATATATTTT | CASSPSTGRFSGNTIYF
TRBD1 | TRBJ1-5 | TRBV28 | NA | TGTGCCAGCAGTCTCGGACAGGTTAATAGCAATCAGCCCCAGCATTTT | CASSLGQVNSNQPQHF
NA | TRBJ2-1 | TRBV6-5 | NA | TGTGCCAGCAGTTACCTAGCGAGCAATGAGCAGTTCTTC | CASSYLASNEQFF
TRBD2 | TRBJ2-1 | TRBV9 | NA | TGTGCCAGCAGCGTTACCGGGACTAGCTACAATGAGCAGTTCTTC | CASSVTGTSYNEQFF
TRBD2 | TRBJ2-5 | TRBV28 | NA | TGTGCCAGCAGCGGGGGGGAGGGCCAAGAGACCCAGTACTTC | CASSGGEGQETQYF
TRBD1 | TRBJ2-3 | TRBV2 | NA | TGTGCCAGCGCGCCGAGGACAGGGTTTACAGATACGCAGTATTTT | CASAPRTGFTDTQYF
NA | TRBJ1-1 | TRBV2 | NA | TGTGCCAGCAGTGAACAGCCAGCCAAGAACACTGAAGCTTTCTTT | CASSEQPAKNTEAFF
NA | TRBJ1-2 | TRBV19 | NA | TGTGCCAGTAGTATACTGGGCATCTCTAACTATGGCTACACCTTC | CASSILGISNYGYTF
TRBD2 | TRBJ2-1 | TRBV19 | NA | TGTGCCAGTACTAGCGGGAGCTCCTACAATGAGCAGTTCTTC | CASTSGSSYNEQFF
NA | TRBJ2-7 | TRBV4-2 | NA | TGTGCCAGCAGCCTTGGGGCGGAGAGCTCCTACGAGCAGTACTTC | CASSLGAESSYEQYF
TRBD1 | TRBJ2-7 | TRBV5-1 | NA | TGCGCCAGCAGTTACCTCGGACAGGGGGCGAGCGACGAGCAGTACTTC | CASSYLGQGASDEQYF
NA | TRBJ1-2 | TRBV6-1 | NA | TGTGCCAGCAGTGAAGGGGGGGGGCGTGACTATGGCTACACCTTC | CASSEGGGRDYGYTF
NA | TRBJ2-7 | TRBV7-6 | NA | TGTGCCAGCAGCTTAGCCTCAGTAGCAGGCTACGAGCAGTACTTC | CASSLASVAGYEQYF
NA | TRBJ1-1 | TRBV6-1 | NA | TGTGCCAGCGTAGGGGGGCTGGGGACTGAAGCTTTCTTT | CASVGGLGTEAFF
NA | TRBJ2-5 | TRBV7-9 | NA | TGTGCCAGCAGCTTAGGCAGCCTACTCCAAGAGACCCAGTACTTC | CASSLGSLLQETQYF
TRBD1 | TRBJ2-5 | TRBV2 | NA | TGTGCCACCCTCTTCGGAGGACAGGCCCGGGAGACCCAGTACTTC | CATLFGGQARETQYF
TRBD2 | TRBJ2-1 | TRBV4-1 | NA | TGCGCCAGCAGCCAAGAGGCAACTAGCGGGACCTACAATGAGCAGTTCTTC | CASSQEATSGTYNEQFF
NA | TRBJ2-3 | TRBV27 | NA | TGTGCCAGCACCAAGACGTCCTTGGGAGCAGATACGCAGTATTTT | CASTKTSLGADTQYF
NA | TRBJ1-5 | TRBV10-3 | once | TGTGCCATCAGTGAGAACGGGAGAGAACAGCCCCAGCATTTT | CAISENGREQPQHF
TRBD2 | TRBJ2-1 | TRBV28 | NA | TGTGCCAGCATAGGACTAGCGGTGAACAATGAGCAGTTCTTC | CASIGLAVNNEQFF
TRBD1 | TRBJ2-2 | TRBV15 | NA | TGTGCCACCAGCAGGAAAACCGGGACAGGGAAAACCGGGGAGCTGTTTTTT | CATSRKTGTGKTGELFF
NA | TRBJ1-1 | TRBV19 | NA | TGTGCCACCTCAACCCCCCTGCACATGAACACTGAAGCTTTCTTT | CATSTPLHMNTEAFF
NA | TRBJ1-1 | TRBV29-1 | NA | TGCAGCGTTTTGGGGGGGAACACTGAAGCTTTCTTT | CSVLGGNTEAFF
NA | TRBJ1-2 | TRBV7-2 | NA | TGTGCCAGCAGCGCCCAGGGAGACCGGGGGCGGTATGGCTACACCTTC | CASSAQGDRGRYGYTF
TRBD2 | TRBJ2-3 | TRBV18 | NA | TGTGCCAGCTCACCAGACCAACTAGCGTTTACGCAGTATTTT | CASSPDQLAFTQYF
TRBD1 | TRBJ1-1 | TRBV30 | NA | TGTGCCTGTGAGGACAGGGCTGAAGCTTTCTTT | CACEDRAEAFF
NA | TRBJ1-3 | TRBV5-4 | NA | TGTGCCAGCAGCCTTCAGGGGTCTGGAAACACCATATATTTT | CASSLQGSGNTIYF
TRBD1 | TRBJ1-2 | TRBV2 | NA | TGTGCCAGCAGTCCTCGACAGGGGTCTGGCTATGGCTACACCTTC | CASSPRQGSGYGYTF
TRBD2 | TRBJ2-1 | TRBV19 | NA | TGTGCCAGCCGTTATAGCGGGACCTCCTACAATGAGCAGTTCTTC | CASRYSGTSYNEQFF
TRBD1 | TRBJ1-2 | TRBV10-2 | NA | TGCGCCAGCAGTAAGGGACAGGGCTATGGCTACACCTTC | CASSKGQGYGYTF
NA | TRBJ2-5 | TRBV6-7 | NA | TGTGCCAGCAGTTGCCGGGGCGAGGGCAAGGAGACCCAGTACTTC | CASSCRGEGKETQYF
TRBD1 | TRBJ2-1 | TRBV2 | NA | TGTGCCAGCAGCCCGGACAGGTTTTACAATGAGCAGTTCTTC | CASSPDRFYNEQFF
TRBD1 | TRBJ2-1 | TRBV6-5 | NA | TGTGCCAGCAGTTGGCGACAGGGACCCTACAATGAGCAGTTCTTC | CASSWRQGPYNEQFF
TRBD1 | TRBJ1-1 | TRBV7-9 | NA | TGTGCCAGCAGCTCACAGGGGGGAAACACTGAAGCTTTCTTT | CASSSQGGNTEAFF